Listed here are 5 T cell receptor beta chains from one sample, sequenced in a study of blood T cell repertoires in COVID-19. Using immunoSEQ multiplex PCR, the repertoire was profiled, and TCRdb retains in-frame clones only, with some absent. Of more than 200,000 clones in the sample, approximately 80% were seen once. Sequences were obtained from peripheral blood. These receptor sequences come from a man aged 35 to 55 with acute or convalescent COVID-19.

This chain joins TRBV5-1 and TRBJ2-4; TRBD1 aligns across 11 bases. Trimming removed 4 bases from V and 6 bases from J; junction bases left unmatched: 12. CDR1 is SGHRS, CDR2 YFSETQ, per germline. This CDR3 is 17 amino acids long. The DNA for the CDR3 is TGCGCCAGCAGCGCCGGACAGGGGGCGAGAGTCGGAAACATTCAGTACTTC. Protein product: CASSAGQGARVGNIQYF.

This chain links TRBV11-2 with TRBJ2-7; D possibly corresponds to TRBD1 (6 bases). Germline values: CDR1 SGHAT, CDR2 FQNNGV. This CDR3 has 13 residues. V lost 5 bases and J 3 bases, leaving 11 bases between the germline ends. The CDR3 nucleotides read TGTGCCAGCAGCGATAGGACAGTCTACGAGCAGTACTTC. Protein product: CASSDRTVYEQYF. Together with reference TRBV11-2 and TRBJ2-7, the CDR3 gives the full variable domain: EAGVAQSPRYKIIEKRQSVAFWCNPISGHATLYWYQQILGQGPKLLIQFQNNGVVDDSQLPKDRFSAERLKGVDSTLKIQPAKLEDSAVYLCASSDRTVYEQYFGPGTRLTVT.

The CDR3 spells CASRTGTAGGTQYF. DNA of the CDR3: TGTGCCAGCAGAACCGGGACAGCCGGGGGGACCCAGTACTTC. V usage is TRBV2 and J usage is TRBJ2-5, with D possibly TRBD1 on 7 matching bases. V was shortened by 6 bases and J by 7 bases, with 18 bases between the two germline ends. CDR1 is SNHLY and CDR2 is FYNNEI in the germline V gene. The CDR3 has 14 residues.

The chain joins TRBV28 to TRBJ1-3; D uncertain. Germline V gene lookup returns CDR1 MDHEN and CDR2 SYDVKM. The length of the CDR3 is 14 residues. V was shortened by 5 bases and J by 10 bases, with 18 bases between the two germline ends. In DNA form, the CDR3 reads TGTGCCAGCAGTCCCCCTCTGGGGAGTAGGACCATATATTTT. This translates into CASSPPLGSRTIYF.

This clone was recorded only once. V usage is TRBV5-5 and J usage is TRBJ1-2; D not resolved. Trimming stripped 2 bases from V and 1 base from J, with 9 bases between. This CDR3 has 14 amino acids. Germline V gene lookup returns CDR1 SGHKS and CDR2 YYEKEE (reference sequence). The CDR3 reads CASSFTTGNYGYTF. As DNA, the CDR3 is TGTGCCAGCAGCTTTACCACGGGTAACTATGGCTACACCTTC.